Below, 15 T cell receptor beta chains from the same sample are listed, as sequenced in a study. TCRdb recomputed calls from the 5' RACE reads with MiXCR, one row per CDR3 protein. The sample carries over 40,000 distinct CDR3 sequences, over 20% recorded once. The sorted Tregs were CD4+CD25+CD127-/low cells. The specimen sequenced was Tregs sorted from a lymph node. The source is a female donor with breast cancer.

This clonotype was counted between two and nine times. The gene calls are TRBV5-5 and TRBJ2-1, with D possibly called TRBD1 or TRBD2 (5 bases each). Germline loops: CDR1 SGHKS, CDR2 YYEKEE (reference sequence). The CDR3 spans 14 residues. Trimming took off 0 bases at V and 7 bases at J, with 11 bases between the two ends. In nucleotides, the CDR3 is TGTGCCAGCAGCTTGGGGGGGTCAGGGAATGAGCAGTTCTTC. It codes for CASSLGGSGNEQFF.

This clonotype appeared a few times. This chain uses TRBV2 with TRBJ1-5; D possibly corresponds to TRBD1 (6 bases). Per germline, CDR1 SNHLY and CDR2 FYNNEI. Between the trimmed V and J ends, which lost 6 bases and 4 bases, there was a span of 10 bases. The CDR3 has 13 amino acids. The CDR3 sequence is CASRGQTNQPQHF. The CDR3 nucleotides read TGTGCCAGCAGAGGACAGACTAATCAGCCCCAGCATTTT.

The chain combines TRBV7-9 with TRBJ2-7; TRBD1 might be the D (5 bases). The CDR3 extends over 16 amino acids. V was clipped by 4 bases and J by 2 bases, with 18 bases between them. Per the germline V gene, CDR1 is SEHNR and CDR2 is FQNEAQ (reference sequence). The CDR3 region has the DNA TGTGCCAGCAGCTCGCTGGCAGGGCCTAAACCCTACGAGCAGTACTTC. Translation: CASSSLAGPKPYEQYF.

This clonotype was counted many times. The chain links TRBV9 to TRBJ2-5; D is perhaps TRBD2 (6 bases). Trimming stripped 0 bases from V and 4 bases from J, with 13 bases between. Germline V gene sequence: CDR1 SGDLS, CDR2 YYNGEE. This CDR3 spans 15 amino acids. The CDR3 region is CASSVEGGFLETQYF. The DNA for the CDR3 is TGTGCCAGCAGCGTAGAAGGAGGGTTCTTAGAGACCCAGTACTTC.

This clonotype was counted ten times or more. The rearrangement joins TRBV12-3 or TRBV12-4 to TRBJ2-6, with D perhaps assigned TRBD1 or TRBD2 (5 bases each). Trimming shortened V by 2 bases and J by 0 bases, and 11 bases separated the two germline ends. The CDR3 totals 17 residues. CDR3 sequence reads: CASSLKGTSSGANVLTF. In DNA, the CDR3 is TGTGCCAGCAGTTTAAAGGGGACCAGCTCTGGGGCCAACGTCCTGACTTTC.

There are a few counts of this clonotype. The chain uses TRBV16 and TRBJ1-5, with a possible D match to TRBD1 (5 bases). V gave up 7 bases and J gave up 4 bases, with 20 bases separating them. In germline, CDR1 is KGHSY, CDR2 FQNENV. This CDR3 is built from 16 residues. In DNA form, the CDR3 reads TGTGCCAGCACCCCGGGGGAGGACGGGGGAAATCAGCCCCAGCATTTT. Amino acid sequence: CASTPGEDGGNQPQHF. The entire variable domain, with the rest obtained from reference TRBV16 and TRBJ1-5, is as follows: GEEVAQTPKHLVRGEGQKAKLYCAPIKGHSYVFWYQQVLKNEFKFLISFQNENVFDETGMPKERFSAKCLPNSPCSLEIQATKLEDSAVYFCASTPGEDGGNQPQHFGDGTRLSIL.

This clonotype was seen at least ten times. CDR3 in amino acids: CASSTMGGTKNTEAFF. DNA of the CDR3: TGCGCCAGCAGCACGATGGGCGGAACTAAGAACACTGAAGCTTTCTTT. The gene calls are TRBV5-1 and TRBJ1-1; D unresolved. This CDR3 is 16 amino acids long. V was shortened by 4 bases and J by 1 base, with 17 bases between the two germline ends. The V gene's germline CDR1 is SGHRS and CDR2 YFSETQ. The full variable domain, its missing parts supplied by reference TRBV5-1 and TRBJ1-1, is KAGVTQTPRYLIKTRGQQVTLSCSPISGHRSVSWYQQTPGQGLQFLFEYFSETQRNKGNFPGRFSGRQFSNSRSEMNVSTLELGDSALYLCASSTMGGTKNTEAFFGQGTRLTVV.

This clonotype was seen a handful of times. This chain uses TRBV6-5 with TRBJ2-1, with 11 bases aligning to TRBD2. J lost 9 bases, V lost 6 bases, and 10 bases had no gene match. The germline gives CDR1 MNHEY, CDR2 SVGAGI. The CDR3 runs 15 residues. The CDR3 protein is CASRTTSGSNSEQFF. The CDR3 coding sequence is TGTGCCAGCAGAACTACTAGCGGGAGTAATAGTGAGCAGTTCTTC.

As regards this clonotype: The germline gene is not matched at one end of the junction; a read error may be the cause. V is TRBV6-1 and J is TRBJ1-1; no definite D call. The CDR3 runs 12 residues. Looked up from germline, CDR1 is MNHNS and CDR2 is SASEGT. CDR3 protein: CACSDLPLEAFF. DNA of the CDR3: TGTGCCTGCAGTGATCTGCCGCTTGAAGCTTTCTTT.

In this sample, this clonotype turned up a few times. The rearrangement uses TRBV5-1 and TRBJ2-7; either TRBD1 or TRBD2 may fit D (5 bases each). The germline V gene encodes CDR1 SGHRS and CDR2 YFSETQ. V was clipped by 6 bases and J by 3 bases, with 16 bases between them. CDR3 size: 14 residues. DNA of the CDR3: TGCGCCAGCATCTCTGTCGGGGACGGCTACGAGCAGTACTTC. The encoded protein is CASISVGDGYEQYF.

This clonotype was recorded many times. J is TRBJ2-3 and V is TRBV5-1; D assignment may be TRBD1 or TRBD2 (5 bases each). Trimming pared 7 bases from V and 5 bases from J, leaving 20 bases between. Germline V gene lookup returns CDR1 SGHRS and CDR2 YFSETQ. The CDR3 runs to 15 residues. The CDR3 spells CASSSRDDLQDTQYF. CDR3 bases: TGCGCCAGCTCCAGCCGGGACGACCTTCAAGATACGCAGTATTTT.

This rearrangement joins TRBV7-2 to TRBJ2-7, with D uncertain. CDR3 size: 12 residues. Per the germline V gene, CDR1 is SGHTA and CDR2 is FQGNSA. V shed 1 base and J shed 6 bases, with 7 bases lying between them. In nucleotides, the CDR3 is TGTGCCAGCAGCTTAGGGCCGGTCGAGCAGTACTTC. Residues: CASSLGPVEQYF.

The V call is TRBV5-6, the J call TRBJ2-5, with 9 bases lining up with TRBD1. This CDR3 has 17 amino acids. The V and J ends lost 6 bases and 3 bases, in that order; junction bases with no gene match: 15. Per the germline V gene, CDR1 is SGHDT and CDR2 is YYEEEE. This CDR3 reads CASTLGATGGSKETQYF. CDR3 bases: TGTGCCAGCACCCTGGGCGCGACAGGGGGGTCTAAAGAGACCCAGTACTTC.

The chain employs TRBV28 and TRBJ2-3; a possible D gene is TRBD1 (6 bases). The CDR3 is 13 amino acids. The germline CDR1 and CDR2 sequences are MDHEN and SYDVKM. V was shortened by 4 bases and J by 5 bases, with 10 bases between the two germline ends. The CDR3, as DNA: TGTGCCAGCAGTTATTCACAGGGAGATACGCAGTATTTT. The encoded protein is CASSYSQGDTQYF.

This clonotype turned up a few times. The chain recombines TRBV9 with TRBJ2-3; 9 bases fit TRBD2. The CDR3 sequence is 15 residues long. The V gene's germline CDR1 is SGDLS and CDR2 YYNGEE. V was pared by 4 bases and J by 0 bases, with 3 bases of the junction left unmatched. In DNA, the CDR3 is TGTGCCAGCAGCACCGGGACTAGCAGCACAGATACGCAGTATTTT. Protein product: CASSTGTSSTDTQYF.